The T cell receptor beta chain under discussion was sequenced for a study of blood T cell repertoires in COVID-19. Background on the study: PBMCs, B-cell-depleted T cells, or T cells were the source of the cDNA or gDNA that made up the material.

Ages ranged from roughly 18 to 100 years, with residence in more than 20 US areas. Symptom resolution, clearance, or two negative PCRs marked the recovered donors of Cohort 3. Trimming removed 7 bases from V and 3 bases from J, with 12 bases in between. The CDR3 is made up of 14 amino acids. The V gene's germline CDR1 is MNHEY and CDR2 SVGAGI. How the authors handled the data: It was from reference gene primer amplification that nucleated cell counts were estimated. TCRdb's table, derived via immunoSEQ multiplex PCR, lists solely in-frame clones and lacks some. The V and J calls and the clone size are those of that table, but D and trimming were determined from the DNA. The table lists roughly 300,000 clones, roughly 90% of them singletons.

The sequencing sample was made of PBMCs or T cells enriched from blood (not recorded which). This chain connects TRBV6-5 to TRBJ1-4; a possible D gene is TRBD1 (5 bases). This receptor was obtained from a woman aged 25 to 39 who had recovered from COVID-19. The CDR3 reads CASTDSTSNEKLFF. The CDR3 DNA follows: TGTGCCAGCACCGACAGCACGTCTAATGAAAAACTGTTTTTT.